This paragraph reports one T cell receptor (beta chain). The antigen remains unidentified. Trimming took 0 bases from V and 10 from J, leaving 13 bases between them. This CDR3 has 15 residues. Germline V CDR1 and CDR2: LGHNA, YSLEER. The data originate from a study of T cell responses to AZD1222 COVID-19 vaccine. Study details: Analyses pooled second doses at about 4 or about 12 weeks.

Notes on the study in general: Baseline serology detected seropositivity in only 5 or 6 AZD1222 recipients. Repertoires in all cases were sampled only once the peak T cell response had passed. Unmutated variant regions are reportedly targeted by nearly half of spike-specific TCRs.

Clones were sequenced by immunoSEQ multiplex PCR, and TCRdb holds only the in-frame ones, with some missing. The table shows more than 85,000 clones, with more than 85% occurring only once. Sequences were derived from peripheral blood, sampled on day 0 of AZD1222 vaccination. The receptor's source is an adult in good health. V is TRBV4-3 and J is TRBJ1-6; D uncertain. The CDR3 sequence is CASSQELMAGSPLHF. Written as DNA, the CDR3 is TGCGCCAGCAGCCAAGAATTGATGGCCGGGTCACCCCTCCACTTT.